This paragraph covers one T cell receptor (beta chain) sequence. This entry is derived from a study of blood T cell repertoires in COVID-19. Original handling: Estimation of nucleated cell counts was performed using reference gene primer amplification. The method was immunoSEQ multiplex PCR; TCRdb's version includes in-frame clones alone and lacks a portion of them. V, J and clone size derive from that table, while D and trimming were established from the DNA sequence. The sample carries about 310,000 clones, 87% recorded once. Germline-derived CDR1 and CDR2 are SGHTA and FQGTGA. V dropped 5 bases and J dropped 4; count of bases not matched to a gene: 14. The CDR3 spans 18 residues.

The J gene is TRBJ2-2, the V gene TRBV7-3; 9 bases are shared with TRBD2. The TCR originated in a man aged 45-60 years with active or convalescent COVID-19. Sample: peripheral blood. In DNA, the CDR3 is TGTGCCAGCAGCCCGAAAGGAGGCGGGAGGGCGGGCACCGGGGAGCTGTTTTTT. It encodes CASSPKGGGRAGTGELFF.